Each of the 21 T cell receptor beta chains below was sequenced from the same sample in a study of OX40 agonist ivuxolimab in advanced cancers. Generated by immunoSEQ multiplex PCR, the TCRdb table keeps only in-frame clones and is missing some. Of roughly 74,000 clones detected, 80% to 85% appear once; the ten largest clones hold around 2.1%. The material sequenced was CD4+ or CD8+ T cells sorted from blood, taken in a trial of the OX40 agonist ivuxolimab. Receptor source: an adult with an advanced solid tumor such as melanoma, head and neck, liver or kidney cancer.

The rearrangement uses TRBV7-2 and TRBJ1-2; D gene ambiguous. The CDR3 has 13 residues. Per the germline V gene, CDR1 is SGHTA and CDR2 is FQGNSA. The ends were cut back, 6 bases at V and 5 bases at J, with 13 bases in the middle. The CDR3 is CASSQDKSYGYTF. As DNA, the CDR3 is TGTGCCAGCAGTCAAGACAAGTCATATGGCTACACCTTC.

This clone was detected once. The rearrangement links TRBV11-3 to TRBJ2-2; TRBD2 matches 11 bases. V lost 5 bases, J lost 7 bases, and 9 bases stayed unmatched. Germline V gene data show CDR1 as SGHNT and CDR2 as YENEEA. The CDR3 is 16 amino acids. CDR3 sequence: CASSPLAGGVGGELFF. The CDR3 nucleotides are TGTGCCAGCAGCCCTCTAGCGGGAGGTGTAGGCGGGGAGCTGTTTTTT. Full variable domain (remainder filled in from reference TRBV11-3 and TRBJ2-2): EAGVVQSPRYKIIEKKQPVAFWCNPISGHNTLYWYLQNLGQGPELLIRYENEEAVDDSQLPKDRFSAERLKGVDSTLKIQPAELGDSAVYLCASSPLAGGVGGELFFGEGSRLTVL.

The genes are TRBV4-3 and TRBJ2-6; 7 bases line up with TRBD2. The CDR3 runs to 18 residues. After removal of 3 bases from V and 3 bases from J, the junction contained 11 bases not matched to a gene. Germline V gene data show CDR1 as LGHNA and CDR2 as YSLEER. CDR3 sequence reads: CASSHGEGFGGGANVLTF. The DNA for the CDR3 is TGCGCCAGCAGCCACGGGGAGGGTTTTGGCGGTGGGGCCAACGTCCTGACTTTC.

This chain connects TRBV29-1 to TRBJ2-1; D is possibly TRBD1 or TRBD2 (5 bases each). The CDR3 contains 14 residues. CDR1 and CDR2 (germline): SQVTM, ANQGSEA. The V end lost 7 bases, the J end lost 0 bases, and 13 bases lay between the germline ends. The CDR3 sequence is CSARRQGSYNEQFF. CDR3 nucleotides: TGCAGCGCGAGGAGGCAGGGCTCCTACAATGAGCAGTTCTTC.

This chain links TRBV7-9 with TRBJ2-1, with 10 positions matching TRBD2. Germline V gene lookup returns CDR1 SEHNR and CDR2 FQNEAQ (reference sequence). This CDR3 spans 15 amino acids. With V trimmed by 5 bases and J by 8 bases, 9 bases remained unmatched. In DNA, the CDR3 is TGTGCCAGCAGCCATAAGCGGGAGGGCTATGATGAGCAGTTCTTC. Translation: CASSHKREGYDEQFF.

V and J are TRBV29-1 and TRBJ2-6, with TRBD2 identical over 7 bases. CDR3 length equals 15 residues. The V segment lost 4 bases and the J segment 2 bases; nucleotides outside the gene matches: 5. CDR1 is SQVTM, CDR2 ANQGSEA, per germline. The DNA for the CDR3 is TGCAGCGTTGGGGAGGGGTTCGCTGGGGCCAACGTCCTGACTTTC. This gives the protein CSVGEGFAGANVLTF.

CDR3 in DNA: TGCGCCAGCAGTCCCCAGGGAAGCGGTGAAGCTTTCTTT. This codes for CASSPQGSGEAFF. The gene calls are TRBV5-1 and TRBJ1-1; a possible D gene is TRBD1 (5 bases). V was pared by 5 bases and J by 7 bases, with 15 bases between. Germline CDR1 is SGHRS and CDR2 is YFSETQ. CDR3 size: 13 residues.

The chain combines TRBV29-1 with TRBJ2-3; 11 bases are a match to TRBD1. The germline CDR1 and CDR2 sequences are SQVTM and ANQGSEA. After removal of 6 bases from V and 4 bases from J, the junction contained 6 bases not matched to a gene. The CDR3 has 14 amino acids. The CDR3 bases are TGCAGCGTAGCCGGACAGGGGGCGCCAGATACGCAGTATTTT. As protein: CSVAGQGAPDTQYF.

This rearrangement joins TRBV21-1 to TRBJ2-1; the table's TRBD2 call for D was not verified on the DNA. TRBV21-1 is classified as a pseudogene. This CDR3 has 17 residues. CDR3 residues: CASSKATNRDSYNEQFF. CDR3 bases: TGTGCCAGCAGCAAAGCGACTAATCGGGACTCGTACAATGAGCAGTTCTTC.

The chain employs TRBV5-6 and TRBJ1-1; D uncertain. The CDR3 sequence is 14 residues long. The germline V gene encodes CDR1 SGHDT and CDR2 YYEEEE. Between the trimmed V and J ends, which lost 4 bases and 1 base, there was a span of 11 bases. CDR3 residues: CASSTNWRNTEAFF. CDR3 in DNA: TGTGCCAGCAGCACTAACTGGAGGAACACTGAAGCTTTCTTT.

V and J are TRBV5-1 and TRBJ2-3; 9 positions agree with TRBD1. CDR1 and CDR2 (germline): SGHRS, YFSETQ. This CDR3 has 16 residues. V lost 4 bases to trimming and J lost 2 bases; unmatched junction nucleotides: 8. The CDR3 spells CASSKGQGLITDTQYF. The CDR3, as DNA: TGCGCCAGCAGCAAGGGACAGGGTCTGATCACAGATACGCAGTATTTT. The full variable domain, rest sourced from reference TRBV5-1 and TRBJ2-3, is KAGVTQTPRYLIKTRGQQVTLSCSPISGHRSVSWYQQTPGQGLQFLFEYFSETQRNKGNFPGRFSGRQFSNSRSEMNVSTLELGDSALYLCASSKGQGLITDTQYFGPGTRLTVL.

The rearrangement joins TRBV11-1 to TRBJ2-6; 9 nucleotides agree with TRBD1. The J segment lost 0 bases and the V segment lost 7 bases, leaving 7 bases of the junction unmatched. The V gene's germline CDR1 is SGHAT and CDR2 FQDESV (reference sequence). This CDR3 is built from 17 residues. CDR3 loop: CASTPTGGLSGANVLTF. The CDR3 DNA reads as TGTGCCAGCACCCCGACAGGGGGACTCTCTGGGGCCAACGTCCTGACTTTC.

This chain joins TRBV6-1 and TRBJ2-7; 8 nucleotides line up with TRBD2. The CDR3 is 11 residues long. Germline CDR1 is MNHNS and CDR2 is SASEGT. The ends lost 11 bases at V and 5 bases at J; junction bases unmatched: 5. CDR3 sequence (DNA): TGTGCCGCGGGAGGCGTCAACGAGCAGTACTTC. Protein product: CAAGGVNEQYF.

V and J are TRBV7-9 and TRBJ1-1; the D gene is possibly TRBD1 (5 bases). Germline V gives CDR1 SEHNR, CDR2 FQNEAQ (reference sequence). This CDR3 is 15 amino acids long. Trimming pared 4 bases from V and 6 bases from J, leaving 18 bases between. The CDR3 loop is CASSSREGRRPEAFF. The CDR3 DNA sequence: TGTGCCAGCAGCTCAAGGGAGGGGCGACGTCCTGAAGCTTTCTTT. The complete variable domain, with remaining parts taken from reference TRBV7-9 and TRBJ1-1, reads DTGVSQNPRHKITKRGQNVTFRCDPISEHNRLYWYRQTLGQGPEFLTYFQNEAQLEKSRLLSDRFSAERPKGSFSTLEIQRTEQGDSAMYLCASSSREGRRPEAFFGQGTRLTVV.

A few counts support this clone. The chain uses TRBV11-2 and TRBJ2-1; no reliable D call. V lost 4 bases, J lost 7 bases, and 11 bases lay in between. The CDR3 totals 13 residues. CDR1 is SGHAT, CDR2 FQNNGV, per germline. The CDR3 spells CASSSHLGNEQFF. For the CDR3, the DNA is TGTGCCAGCAGCTCACACCTGGGGAATGAGCAGTTCTTC.

This chain joins TRBV7-2 and TRBJ2-5, with 11 bases identical to TRBD2. Trimming at V came to 5 bases and at J to 5 bases, leaving 10 bases not matched to a gene. The germline gives CDR1 SGHTA, CDR2 FQGNSA. The CDR3 is made up of 16 amino acids. DNA for the CDR3: TGTGCCAGCAGCCCGCGACTAGCGGGAAGGCAGGAGACCCAGTACTTC. Protein sequence: CASSPRLAGRQETQYF.

CDR3: CASSPARGGRIDTQYF. CDR3 DNA sequence: TGCGCCAGCAGCCCCGCAAGAGGCGGGAGGATAGATACGCAGTATTTT. This chain uses TRBV4-3 with TRBJ2-3; 8 positions agree with TRBD2. There are 16 residues in the CDR3. The V gene end was trimmed by 4 bases and the J gene end by 5 bases; junction bases not matched to a gene: 11. The V gene's germline CDR1 is LGHNA and CDR2 YSLEER.

This clone was observed a single time. The gene calls are TRBV7-2 and TRBJ2-1; a weak D match, TRBD1 (5 bases). Germline V gene lookup returns CDR1 SGHTA and CDR2 FQGNSA. V dropped 1 base and J dropped 0 bases, with 13 bases sitting between them. The CDR3 extends over 17 amino acids. The CDR3 spells CASSLVQGWGSYNEQFF. As DNA, the CDR3 is TGTGCCAGCAGCTTAGTTCAGGGATGGGGCTCCTACAATGAGCAGTTCTTC.

The V call is TRBV6-1, the J call TRBJ2-1; 10 bases are a match to TRBD2. Per the germline V gene, CDR1 is MNHNS and CDR2 is SASEGT. Trimming cost V 7 bases and J 4 bases; bases outside gene matches: 4. This CDR3 comprises 14 residues. CDR3 in amino acids: CASNLAGGYNEQFF. CDR3 sequence (DNA): TGTGCCAGCAACTTAGCGGGAGGATACAATGAGCAGTTCTTC.

As DNA, the CDR3 is TGTGCCAGCTCACCATCCGGCATGAACACTGAAGCTTTCTTT. This translates into CASSPSGMNTEAFF. The gene calls are TRBV18 and TRBJ1-1, with no clear D. This CDR3 has 14 amino acids. CDR1 is KGHSH, CDR2 LQKENI, per germline. Deletions cut 2 bases from V and 0 bases from J, with 7 bases between.

This chain uses TRBV9 with TRBJ1-5, with D possibly matching TRBD1 (5 bases). V was clipped by 7 bases and J by 3 bases, with 11 bases between them. The germline V gene has CDR1 SGDLS and CDR2 YYNGEE. This CDR3 region has 13 residues. The CDR3 reads CASSTGVNQPQHF. CDR3 in DNA: TGTGCCAGCTCCACAGGTGTCAATCAGCCCCAGCATTTT.